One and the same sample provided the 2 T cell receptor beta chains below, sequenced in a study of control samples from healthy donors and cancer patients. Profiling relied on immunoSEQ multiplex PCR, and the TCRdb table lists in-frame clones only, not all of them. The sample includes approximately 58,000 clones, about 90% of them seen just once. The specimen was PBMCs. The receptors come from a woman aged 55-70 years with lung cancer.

CDR3 amino acids: CASSRTSGAQETQYF. The CDR3 bases are TGTGCCAGCAGTCGGACTAGCGGGGCTCAAGAGACCCAGTACTTC. The J gene is TRBJ2-5, the V gene TRBV6-5; 12 nucleotides align to TRBD2. Germline V gives CDR1 MNHEY, CDR2 SVGAGI. Trimming removed 5 bases from V and 2 bases from J; junction bases left unmatched: 3. The CDR3 length is 15 residues.

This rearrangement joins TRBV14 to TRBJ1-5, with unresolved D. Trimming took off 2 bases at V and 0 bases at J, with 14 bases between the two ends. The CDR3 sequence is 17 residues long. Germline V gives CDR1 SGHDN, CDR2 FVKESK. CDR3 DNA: TGTGCCAGCAGCCAACCCGGCGCGGTGGATAGCAATCAGCCCCAGCATTTT. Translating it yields CASSQPGAVDSNQPQHF.